This TCR beta chain was observed in a study of T cell repertoires in cytomegalovirus infection. Turning to the study itself: A matching HLA type, together with CMV infection, was signaled by public TCR beta signatures.

Study outcomes and limitations: There were HLA-C-restricted CMV-specific TCR beta clonotypes dominating the ex vivo response.

This clonotype appeared a few times. No antigen is known for it. TCRdb reanalysed the reads using MiXCR and keeps one entry per CDR3 protein. Of 150,000 to 200,000 distinct CDR3 sequences in the sample, roughly 14% were seen once. V lost 3 bases and J 7 bases, leaving 12 bases between the germline ends. Germline V gives CDR1 MNHEY, CDR2 SMNVEV (reference sequence). The CDR3 has 13 amino acids. The gene calls are TRBV27 and TRBJ2-5, with TRBD1 as a possible D gene (6 bases). This clonotype was sampled from a human donor in good health (CMV status not recorded). Some clones in this sample may be carry-over from other donors' samples. The sample was PBMCs. CDR3 bases: TGTGCCAGCAGTTTCGGACAGTCCCCGACCCAGTACTTC. This sequence encodes CASSFGQSPTQYF.